This T cell receptor beta chain was obtained from a study of cytomegalovirus exposure and HLA in healthy donors. A word on this clone: Its target is not known.

All the people who gave samples were healthy bone marrow donors. Primers for the PCR totalled 60 Vbeta and 13 Jbeta. Some clones are missing from TCRdb's copy, which holds only in-frame ones; the method was immunoSEQ multiplex PCR. The sample lists 100,000 or so clones, roughly three quarters occurring once. The study, taken as a whole, reports: The study labeled fewer than 200 TCR beta chains cytomegalovirus-associated.

This CDR3 is 13 amino acids long. J was trimmed by 3 bases and V by 5 bases; bases with no gene match: 3. Per germline, CDR1 SNHLY and CDR2 FYNNEI. The TCR sequence derives from a man aged 30 to 45 in good health and CMV-seronegative. V gene TRBV2 combines with J gene TRBJ1-2; 7 bases map to TRBD1. Sequenced input: PBMCs. The CDR3, as DNA: TGTGCCAGCAGTACCGACAGGGACTATGGCTACACCTTC. Amino acid sequence: CASSTDRDYGYTF.